Listed here are 15 T cell receptor beta chains from one sample, sequenced in a study of sequential checkpoint blockade in melanoma. Treatment given: randomized to nivolumab then ipilimumab (arm A) or the reverse (arm B). TCRdb keeps only in-frame clones here, not all; method: immunoSEQ multiplex PCR. The sample has roughly 30,000 clones; 82% are singletons. The sample consisted of CD8+ T cells sorted from blood (inferred from file names), taken from a patient given nivolumab and ipilimumab in sequence. The receptors were sampled from a human donor with melanoma.

The genes are TRBV9 and TRBJ2-5; D uncertain. The J call may be in error: the DNA end matches TRBJ2-7 better. CDR1 and CDR2 from the germline V gene are SGDLS and YYNGEE. The CDR3 contains 14 residues. The CDR3: CASSVADVPYEQYF. The CDR3 coding sequence is TGTGCCAGCAGCGTAGCTGATGTTCCCTACGAGCAGTACTTC.

This chain joins TRBV5-4 and TRBJ2-5; 12 nucleotides line up with TRBD2. The ends lost 10 bases at V and 0 bases at J; junction bases unmatched: 7. The germline V gene has CDR1 SGHNT and CDR2 YYREEE (reference sequence). This CDR3 spans 15 amino acids. In DNA form, the CDR3 reads TGTGCCGGAACGGGACTAGCGGGCGACCAAGAGACCCAGTACTTC. Its translation is CAGTGLAGDQETQYF. Full variable domain (rest looked up from reference TRBV5-4 and TRBJ2-5): ETGVTQSPTHLIKTRGQQVTLRCSSQSGHNTVSWYQQALGQGPQFIFQYYREEENGRGNFPPRFSGLQFPNYSSELNVNALELDDSALYLCAGTGLAGDQETQYFGPGTRLLVL.

V usage is TRBV7-9 and J usage is TRBJ2-2; a possible D gene is TRBD1 (5 bases). Germline values: CDR1 SEHNR, CDR2 FQNEAQ (reference sequence). The length of the CDR3 is 14 residues. V was cut by 2 bases and J by 2 bases, with 6 bases left in between. The CDR3 coding sequence is TGTGCCAGCAGCTTAACAGGAAACACCGGGGAGCTGTTTTTT. As protein: CASSLTGNTGELFF.

The chain joins TRBV2 to TRBJ2-7; D is uncertain. V dropped 4 bases and J dropped 3 bases, with 10 bases sitting between them. Germline V gene sequence: CDR1 SNHLY, CDR2 FYNNEI. CDR3 size: 13 residues. The CDR3, as DNA: TGTGCCAGCAGTGTCACAGTGGACTACGAGCAGTACTTC. This translates into CASSVTVDYEQYF.

The chain employs TRBV27 and TRBJ2-7; 10 nucleotides match TRBD1. This CDR3 contains 17 residues. CDR1 is MNHEY and CDR2 is SMNVEV in the germline V gene (reference sequence). J was trimmed by 0 bases and V by 3 bases; bases with no gene match: 8. This CDR3 reads CASSLGPGTGVSYEQYF. The DNA of the CDR3 is TGTGCCAGCAGTTTGGGGCCTGGGACAGGGGTCTCCTACGAGCAGTACTTC.

The chain couples TRBV27 to TRBJ2-2; 8 positions agree with TRBD2. The germline V gene encodes CDR1 MNHEY and CDR2 SMNVEV (reference sequence). This CDR3 is 14 amino acids long. Trimming at V came to 5 bases and at J to 7 bases, leaving 6 bases not matched to a gene. CDR3 in DNA: TGTGCCAGCAGTAACTTACTAGCGGTCGGGGAGCTGTTTTTT. Amino acids: CASSNLLAVGELFF.

In its sample, this clone was seen a few times. The genes are TRBV19 and TRBJ1-4; D possibly corresponds to TRBD1 (6 bases). V was pared by 4 bases and J by 5 bases, with 14 bases between. CDR3 length: 15 amino acids. Germline V gives CDR1 LNHDA, CDR2 SQIVND (reference sequence). The CDR3 coding sequence is TGTGCCAGTAGTAGCGACAGGCCTTTGAATGAAAAACTGTTTTTT. Protein: CASSSDRPLNEKLFF.

The chain links TRBV28 to TRBJ2-1, with D unresolved. CDR3 length: 12 amino acids. The ends were cut back, 2 bases at V and 6 bases at J, with 5 bases in the middle. From germline, CDR1 is MDHEN and CDR2 SYDVKM. The CDR3 loop is CASSLRSNEQFF. CDR3 coding DNA: TGTGCCAGCAGTTTAAGGAGCAATGAGCAGTTCTTC.

This chain links TRBV4-3 with TRBJ1-4; 7 bases are shared with TRBD1. Germline values: CDR1 LGHNA, CDR2 YSLEER. The CDR3 length is 15 residues. The trim removed 6 bases at V and 7 bases at J, leaving 11 bases unmatched. The CDR3 DNA reads TGCGCCAGCAGTTTAGGTTTCCACAGGGGTGAAAAACTGTTTTTT. Translation gives CASSLGFHRGEKLFF.

This clone was counted only a few times. The chain carries TRBV6-6 and TRBJ1-3; TRBD1 is a possible D gene (5 bases). The CDR3 is 13 residues long. Germline loops: CDR1 MNHNY, CDR2 SVGAGI (reference sequence). The V end lost 4 bases, the J end lost 4 bases, and 8 bases lay between the germline ends. Here the CDR3 reads CASSWTTGNTIYF. The CDR3 DNA reads TGTGCCAGCAGTTGGACAACCGGAAACACCATATATTTT.

The gene calls are TRBV28 and TRBJ2-2, with 7 bases that match TRBD2. CDR1 and CDR2 from the germline V gene are MDHEN and SYDVKM. V lost 7 bases and J lost 4; bases outside the gene matches: 12. This CDR3 comprises 16 residues. The CDR3 sequence: CASKIFAGVLTGELFF. As DNA, the CDR3 is TGTGCCAGCAAAATTTTTGCGGGGGTTCTCACCGGGGAGCTGTTTTTT.

The J gene is TRBJ1-5, the V gene TRBV27; possible D gene TRBD1, 5 bases. V lost 2 bases to trimming and J lost 3 bases, with 8 bases between them. This CDR3 is 14 amino acids long. The germline V gene has CDR1 MNHEY and CDR2 SMNVEV (reference sequence). CDR3 DNA sequence: TGTGCCAGCAGTTTAGCAGGGAACAATCAGCCCCAGCATTTT. This encodes CASSLAGNNQPQHF.

The J gene is TRBJ1-2, the V gene TRBV7-6, with TRBD1 as a possible D gene (6 bases). Deletions cut 1 base from V and 3 bases from J, with 6 bases between. The CDR3 sequence is 13 residues long. From germline, CDR1 is SGHVS and CDR2 FNYEAQ. CDR3 sequence (DNA): TGTGCCAGCAGCTTAGGACAGGACTATGGCTACACCTTC. Its protein product is CASSLGQDYGYTF. Full variable domain (missing parts from reference TRBV7-6 and TRBJ1-2): GAGVSQSPRYKVTKRGQDVALRCDPISGHVSLYWYRQALGQGPEFLTYFNYEAQQDKSGLPNDRFSAERPEGSISTLTIQRTEQRDSAMYRCASSLGQDYGYTFGSGTRLTVV.

This chain connects TRBV7-9 to TRBJ1-5; D ambiguous. The V gene's germline CDR1 is SEHNR and CDR2 FQNEAQ (reference sequence). Trimming took 0 bases from V and 3 from J, leaving 3 bases between them. The CDR3 contains 13 residues. CDR3 residues: CASSLAFNQPQHF. In nucleotides, the CDR3 is TGTGCCAGCAGCTTAGCCTTCAATCAGCCCCAGCATTTT.

The chain combines TRBV28 with TRBJ2-7; TRBD2 agrees at 9 bases. The germline CDR1 and CDR2 sequences are MDHEN and SYDVKM. This CDR3 has 14 amino acids. J was trimmed by 7 bases and V by 6 bases; bases with no gene match: 10. The CDR3 DNA follows: TGTGCCAGCAGGAGCGGGACTAGCTTCTATGAGCAGTACTTC. Its translation is CASRSGTSFYEQYF. Full variable domain (missing parts from reference TRBV28 and TRBJ2-7): DVKVTQSSRYLVKRTGEKVFLECVQDMDHENMFWYRQDPGLGLRLIYFSYDVKMKEKGDIPEGYSVSREKKERFSLILESASTNQTSMYLCASRSGTSFYEQYFGPGTRLTVT.